The rows below give T cell receptor beta chains drawn from one sample of a study of blood T cell repertoires in COVID-19. The assay was immunoSEQ multiplex PCR, and TCRdb's table has in-frame clones only and misses some. The sample holds under 200,000 clones, roughly 80% seen once. The sequenced sample consisted of peripheral blood. The receptors shown here come from a woman aged 55-70 years with COVID-19, enrolled during active disease. Both conserved end residues are part of each CDR3. D genes are given only for firm matches. The size field is filled for only some rows; it gives once, few, many or a size class.

j_gene | len | v_gene | abundance | d_gene | CDR3aa | CDR3nt
TRBJ2-1 | 13 | TRBV4-2 | - | - | CASTSNRESEQFF | TGTGCCAGCACCTCCAACCGGGAGTCTGAGCAGTTCTTC
TRBJ2-1 | 15 | TRBV7-7 | - | - | CASSLDTHSYNEQFF | TGTGCTAGCAGCTTGGACACACACTCCTACAATGAGCAGTTCTTC
TRBJ2-2 | 16 | TRBV5-1 | few | TRBD1 | CASSSPRDSNTGELFF | TGCGCCAGCAGCTCACCCCGGGACAGCAACACCGGGGAGCTGTTTTTT
TRBJ1-4 | 13 | TRBV29-1 | - | - | CSVGGTGGEKLFF | TGCAGCGTTGGTGGGACTGGGGGTGAAAAACTGTTTTTT
TRBJ1-1 | 13 | TRBV7-3 | - | - | CASSLQGNTEAFF | TGTGCCAGCAGCTTACAGGGTAACACTGAAGCTTTCTTT
TRBJ1-2 | 14 | TRBV28 | - | TRBD1 | CASSSRGTGNGYTF | TGTGCCAGCAGTTCCAGGGGGACAGGGAATGGCTACACCTTC
TRBJ1-2 | 16 | TRBV6-4 | - | - | CASSDPGGGVSYGYTF | TGTGCCAGCAGTGACCCGGGTGGAGGGGTCTCCTATGGCTACACCTTC
TRBJ2-2 | 16 | TRBV7-3 | - | - | CASSLSSQGGTGELFF | TGTGCCAGCAGCTTATCGAGCCAGGGGGGCACCGGGGAGCTGTTTTTT
TRBJ1-4 | 12 | TRBV6-5 | - | - | CATGWATEKLFF | TGTGCCACGGGGTGGGCCACTGAAAAACTGTTTTTT
TRBJ1-1 | 14 | TRBV7-3 | - | TRBD1 | CASSSGTANTEAFF | TGTGCCAGCAGCTCAGGGACAGCGAACACTGAAGCTTTCTTT
TRBJ1-6 | 15 | TRBV11-2 | - | TRBD1 | CASSFRTGPNSPLHF | TGTGCCAGCAGCTTCCGGACAGGGCCGAATTCACCCCTCCACTTT
TRBJ1-2 | 11 | TRBV29-1 | - | - | CSARVEEGYTF | TGCAGCGCCCGAGTAGAGGAAGGCTACACCTTC
TRBJ2-1 | 14 | TRBV7-3 | - | - | CASSLRGRGDEQFF | TGTGCCAGCAGCTTACGAGGGAGAGGCGATGAGCAGTTCTTC
TRBJ1-1 | 17 | TRBV5-1 | - | TRBD1 | CASSFTGGAIVNTEAFF | TGCGCCAGCAGCTTTACAGGGGGCGCGATCGTGAACACTGAAGCTTTCTTT
TRBJ1-3 | 14 | TRBV30 | - | - | CAWSVWASGNTIYF | TGTGCCTGGAGTGTCTGGGCCTCTGGAAACACCATATATTTT
TRBJ1-1 | 15 | TRBV11-2 | - | - | CASSRAGKMNTEAFF | TGTGCCAGCAGCAGAGCAGGGAAAATGAACACTGAAGCTTTCTTT
TRBJ2-2 | 15 | TRBV4-1 | - | TRBD1 | CASSKDRANTGELFF | TGCGCCAGCAGCAAGGACAGGGCGAACACCGGGGAGCTGTTTTTT
TRBJ2-4 | 16 | TRBV10-2 | - | TRBD2 | CASSDYLAGGKNIQYF | TGCGCCAGCAGTGACTATCTAGCGGGGGGTAAAAACATTCAGTACTTC
TRBJ2-2 | 15 | TRBV4-3 | - | - | CASSQDGAGVGELFF | TGCGCCAGCAGCCAAGATGGTGCGGGTGTCGGGGAGCTGTTTTTT
TRBJ2-7 | 13 | TRBV29-1 | - | - | CSITTATGYEQYF | TGCAGTATTACGACAGCTACGGGCTACGAGCAGTACTTC
TRBJ1-6 | 14 | TRBV30 | - | - | CAWSRQAGQSPLHF | TGTGCCTGGAGTAGACAGGCCGGGCAGTCACCCCTCCACTTT
TRBJ1-2 | 13 | TRBV12-3/TRBV12-4 | - | TRBD1 | CASTPDRGQGYTF | TGTGCCAGCACCCCGGACAGGGGGCAAGGCTACACCTTC
TRBJ2-7 | 15 | TRBV9 | once | TRBD2 | CASSGLGLAGNEQYF | TGTGCCAGCAGCGGCCTAGGACTAGCGGGGAATGAGCAGTACTTC
TRBJ1-5 | 16 | TRBV2 | - | - | CASSEQGKAGNQPQHF | TGTGCCAGCAGTGAACAGGGTAAGGCTGGCAATCAGCCCCAGCATTTT
TRBJ2-1 | 15 | TRBV7-2 | - | TRBD1 | CASSLRTGTGDEQFF | TGTGCCAGCAGCTTAAGGACAGGAACCGGGGATGAGCAGTTCTTC
TRBJ2-7 | 17 | TRBV3-1/TRBV3-2 | once | TRBD1 | CASSQITSGTGTYEQYF | TGTGCCAGCAGCCAAATTACCTCCGGGACAGGGACTTACGAGCAGTACTTC
TRBJ2-3 | 16 | TRBV30 | - | TRBD2 | CAWRTRLAEYTDTQYF | TGTGCCTGGAGGACAAGACTAGCGGAATACACAGATACGCAGTATTTT
TRBJ1-5 | 15 | TRBV3-1/TRBV3-2 | - | - | CASSQDSAGNQPQHF | TGTGCCAGCAGCCAAGATTCGGCAGGTAATCAGCCCCAGCATTTT
TRBJ2-7 | 13 | TRBV19 | - | - | CASSISQPYEQYF | TGTGCCAGTAGTATTAGTCAACCGTACGAGCAGTACTTC
TRBJ2-3 | 13 | TRBV7-2 | - | - | CASTLRVKDTQYF | TGTGCCAGCACCCTCAGGGTCAAAGATACGCAGTATTTT
TRBJ1-2 | 17 | TRBV27 | - | TRBD1 | CASTRSRDRALNYGYTF | TGTGCCAGCACGAGGTCTCGGGACAGGGCGCTTAACTATGGCTACACCTTC
TRBJ1-5 | 17 | TRBV30 | - | - | CAWSPWRGSDSNQPQHF | TGTGCCTGGAGTCCTTGGAGGGGCTCGGATAGCAATCAGCCCCAGCATTTT
TRBJ1-3 | 19 | TRBV5-1 | - | TRBD1 | CASSPQGTGPISGGNTIYF | TGCGCCAGCAGCCCGCAAGGGACAGGACCAATCTCTGGTGGAAACACCATATATTTT
TRBJ1-4 | 15 | TRBV3-1/TRBV3-2 | - | - | CASSLRGLPGEKLFF | TGTGCCAGCAGCCTCCGCGGCCTTCCGGGTGAAAAACTGTTTTTT
TRBJ1-6 | 14 | TRBV7-8 | - | - | CASSLARADSPLHF | TGTGCCAGCAGCTTAGCCAGGGCAGATTCACCCCTCCACTTT
TRBJ2-1 | 14 | TRBV6-4 | - | TRBD2 | CASSVRLADNEQFF | TGTGCCAGCAGTGTGAGACTAGCGGACAATGAGCAGTTCTTC
TRBJ1-4 | 14 | TRBV29-1 | - | TRBD1 | CSVDLSGTEEKLFF | TGCAGCGTTGACCTCTCCGGGACAGAAGAAAAACTGTTTTTT
TRBJ1-6 | 14 | TRBV28 | - | - | CASSLHQAGSPLHF | TGTGCCAGCAGTTTACACCAAGCGGGCTCACCCCTCCACTTT
TRBJ1-5 | 15 | TRBV6-5 | - | - | CASSVWPDSNQPQHF | TGTGCCAGCAGCGTCTGGCCTGATAGCAATCAGCCCCAGCATTTT
TRBJ1-6 | 17 | TRBV18 | - | - | CASSQEGGSSYNSPLHF | TGTGCCAGCTCACAGGAGGGCGGGAGCTCCTATAATTCACCCCTCCACTTT